The 27 T cell receptor beta chains below come from one sample, sequenced in a study of blood T cell repertoires in COVID-19. Sequencing was performed with immunoSEQ multiplex PCR; in TCRdb, only in-frame clones are kept and a portion is missing. The data contain some 200,000 clones, around 85% of them singletons. The sequencing input was peripheral blood. The receptors stem from a man in his sixties with COVID-19, enrolled during active disease.

The chain carries TRBV25-1 and TRBJ1-6; D is ambiguous. The V end was cut by 3 bases, the J end by 6 bases, with 6 bases between. The CDR3 sequence is 13 residues long. Germline CDR1 reads MGHDK; CDR2 reads SYGVNS. This CDR3 reads CASSDLGNSPLHF. The CDR3 DNA reads TGTGCCAGCAGTGACCTCGGTAATTCACCCCTCCACTTT. Complete variable domain (other parts from reference TRBV25-1 and TRBJ1-6): EADIYQTPRYLVIGTGKKITLECSQTMGHDKMYWYQQDPGMELHLIHYSYGVNSTEKGDLSSESTVSRIRTEHFPLTLESARPSHTSQYLCASSDLGNSPLHFGNGTRLTVT.

V gene TRBV18 combines with J gene TRBJ2-7; 7 positions agree with TRBD2. Germline trimming cut 3 bases from V and 2 bases from J; bases unmatched to any gene: 10. The CDR3 consists of 16 residues. Germline V gives CDR1 KGHSH, CDR2 LQKENI. The CDR3 DNA follows: TGTGCCAGCTCACCTTCTTGGGGGAGGGGACCCTACGAGCAGTACTTC. This encodes CASSPSWGRGPYEQYF. Together with reference TRBV18 and TRBJ2-7, the CDR3 gives the full variable domain: NAGVMQNPRHLVRRRGQEARLRCSPMKGHSHVYWYRQLPEEGLKFMVYLQKENIIDESGMPKERFSAEFPKEGPSILRIQQVVRGDSAAYFCASSPSWGRGPYEQYFGPGTRLTVT.

The chain links TRBV11-2 to TRBJ2-7; D gene unclear. V was shortened by 1 base and J by 3 bases, with 7 bases between the two germline ends. Germline loops: CDR1 SGHAT, CDR2 FQNNGV. This CDR3 spans 13 amino acids. The CDR3 nucleotides are TGTGCCAGCAGCTTAGGCGCATTCTACGAGCAGTACTTC. Translated, it gives CASSLGAFYEQYF.

The chain recombines TRBV28 with TRBJ2-7, with TRBD1 matching 7 bases. Germline values: CDR1 MDHEN, CDR2 SYDVKM. The CDR3 covers 13 residues. J gave up 2 bases and V 7 bases, and 5 bases lay outside the gene matches. The CDR3 DNA reads TGTGCCAGCATCTCCGGACAGGCCTACGAGCAGTACTTC. As protein: CASISGQAYEQYF. Together with reference TRBV28 and TRBJ2-7, the CDR3 gives the full variable domain: DVKVTQSSRYLVKRTGEKVFLECVQDMDHENMFWYRQDPGLGLRLIYFSYDVKMKEKGDIPEGYSVSREKKERFSLILESASTNQTSMYLCASISGQAYEQYFGPGTRLTVT.

This chain connects TRBV4-3 to TRBJ2-2; 8 nucleotides align to TRBD1. This CDR3 is built from 17 residues. With 6 bases clipped from V and 0 bases from J, the junction kept 9 bases outside the gene matches. In germline, CDR1 is LGHNA, CDR2 YSLEER. DNA of the CDR3: TGCGCCAGCAGTCGCGGGCAGGGGGCTTCGAACACCGGGGAGCTGTTTTTT. Its translation is CASSRGQGASNTGELFF.

This chain uses TRBV5-1 with TRBJ2-4; 10 bases fit TRBD1. The germline V gene has CDR1 SGHRS and CDR2 YFSETQ. The CDR3 runs 15 residues. The V gene end was trimmed by 5 bases and the J gene end by 6 bases; junction bases not matched to a gene: 8. The CDR3 region is CASSSGDRGGNIQYF. The CDR3 DNA follows: TGCGCCAGCAGTTCTGGGGACAGGGGCGGAAACATTCAGTACTTC.

The chain joins TRBV19 to TRBJ1-2; no clear D. V lost 4 bases and J 3 bases, leaving 18 bases between the germline ends. The CDR3 runs 16 residues. Germline CDR1 reads LNHDA; CDR2 reads SQIVND (reference sequence). Here the CDR3 reads CASSTSARGSDYGYTF. CDR3 bases: TGTGCCAGTAGTACCAGCGCGCGGGGTTCCGACTATGGCTACACCTTC.

The rearrangement links TRBV5-4 to TRBJ1-2; a possible D gene is TRBD1 (5 bases). The CDR3 runs 12 residues. Germline V gene sequence: CDR1 SGHNT, CDR2 YYREEE (reference sequence). V lost 4 bases to trimming and J lost 4 bases, with 8 bases between them. The CDR3 reads CASSLDSYGYTF. The CDR3 DNA sequence: TGTGCCAGCAGCCTTGACAGCTATGGCTACACCTTC.

The J gene is TRBJ1-3, the V gene TRBV13, with no clear D. Per the germline V gene, CDR1 is PRHDT and CDR2 is FYEKMQ (reference sequence). V was cut by 0 bases and J by 5 bases, with 2 bases left in between. The CDR3 sequence is 12 residues long. CDR3 DNA sequence: TGTGCCAGCAGCTTAGGCAGAAACACCATATATTTT. It translates to CASSLGRNTIYF.

The chain is built from TRBV18 and TRBJ1-1; 9 nucleotides agree with TRBD1. Germline CDR1 reads KGHSH; CDR2 reads LQKENI. J was trimmed by 0 bases and V by 3 bases; bases with no gene match: 5. The CDR3 totals 16 residues. The CDR3 DNA reads as TGTGCCAGCTCACCTACCGGGACAGGGATGAACACTGAAGCTTTCTTT. It encodes CASSPTGTGMNTEAFF.

This clone was counted a single time. This chain links TRBV19 with TRBJ1-5; 11 bases map to TRBD1. The CDR3 loop spans 16 amino acids. V lost 5 bases, J lost 6 bases, and 9 bases stayed unmatched. The germline gives CDR1 LNHDA, CDR2 SQIVND (reference sequence). CDR3 nucleotides: TGTGCCAGTAGTCCACAAGGACAGGGGGCCCGTCAGCCCCAGCATTTT. Its translation is CASSPQGQGARQPQHF.

The chain joins TRBV7-3 to TRBJ2-3, with D perhaps matching TRBD1 (6 bases). The CDR3 runs to 14 residues. CDR1 and CDR2 (germline): SGHTA, FQGTGA. V lost 5 bases and J 1 base, leaving 10 bases between the germline ends. CDR3 protein: CASSTGHRTDTQYF. CDR3 coding DNA: TGTGCCAGCAGCACGGGACACCGCACAGATACGCAGTATTTT.

This CDR3 is CASSSGTAQIWADTQYF. As DNA, the CDR3 is TGTGCCAGTAGTTCTGGGACAGCACAAATATGGGCAGATACGCAGTATTTT. This chain links TRBV19 with TRBJ2-3; TRBD1 agrees at 7 bases. Germline V lookup: CDR1 LNHDA, CDR2 SQIVND (reference sequence). The CDR3 runs to 17 residues. V gave up 5 bases and J gave up 4 bases; unmatched junction bases: 15.

V is TRBV14 and J is TRBJ1-2; D might be TRBD1 (6 bases). The CDR3 runs 13 residues. Germline assignment: CDR1 SGHDN and CDR2 FVKESK. Trimming cost V 2 bases and J 7 bases, with 11 bases left between them. The CDR3 reads CASSQQGRSGYTF. The CDR3 DNA follows: TGTGCCAGCAGCCAACAGGGGCGGAGTGGCTACACCTTC.

This clone has only a few counts. The chain is built from TRBV27 and TRBJ1-1; possible D gene TRBD1, 6 bases. This CDR3 is 15 amino acids long. The germline V and J ends were trimmed by 5 bases and 0 bases, with 13 bases remaining between them. The germline CDR1 and CDR2 sequences are MNHEY and SMNVEV (reference sequence). The CDR3 DNA is TGTGCCAGCAGTCTGAGACAGGCGATGAACACTGAAGCTTTCTTT. Translation: CASSLRQAMNTEAFF.

The J gene is TRBJ2-5, the V gene TRBV5-6; D perhaps matches TRBD2 (6 bases). The CDR3 is 16 residues long. CDR1 SGHDT and CDR2 YYEEEE come from the germline V gene. The V and J ends lost 4 bases and 5 bases respectively, with 21 bases between them. This CDR3 is CASSRRGGGPGETQYF. The CDR3 DNA reads TGTGCCAGCAGCCGAAGGGGTGGAGGGCCGGGGGAGACCCAGTACTTC. The whole variable domain, remainder taken from reference TRBV5-6 and TRBJ2-5, is DAGVTQSPTHLIKTRGQQVTLRCSPKSGHDTVSWYQQALGQGPQFIFQYYEEEERQRGNFPDRFSGHQFPNYSSELNVNALLLGDSALYLCASSRRGGGPGETQYFGPGTRLLVL.

The J gene is TRBJ2-1, the V gene TRBV20-1, with TRBD2 matching over 9 bases. CDR1 is DFQATT, CDR2 SNEGSKA, per germline (reference sequence). The V segment lost 3 bases and the J segment 7 bases; nucleotides outside the gene matches: 7. This CDR3 comprises 14 residues. DNA of the CDR3: TGCAGTGCTAGTGATCGTAGCGGGAGAAATGAGCAGTTCTTC. Its protein is CSASDRSGRNEQFF.

The CDR3 here is CASSPPDRGGRGYTF. CDR3 nucleotides: TGTGCCAGCAGCCCCCCGGACAGGGGTGGCAGAGGCTACACCTTC. This chain connects TRBV5-6 to TRBJ1-2; 9 nucleotides match TRBD1. Germline assignment: CDR1 SGHDT and CDR2 YYEEEE. The CDR3 is 15 residues long. V shed 4 bases, J shed 8 bases, and the junction held 12 bases outside the gene matches.

With respect to this clone: Other nucleotide sequences from this sample produce the same CDR3. V and J are TRBV28 and TRBJ1-1; D may be TRBD1 (6 bases). This CDR3 has 11 residues. Germline lookup yields CDR1 MDHEN and CDR2 SYDVKM. The V end was cut by 2 bases, the J end by 10 bases, with 8 bases between. The CDR3 DNA is TGTGCCAGCAGTTTAAGGGGGAGAGCTTTCTTT. Protein sequence: CASSLRGRAFF.

The rearrangement joins TRBV9 to TRBJ1-3, with 7 nucleotides matching TRBD1. Losses at the gene ends were 1 base for V and 2 bases for J; bases not matched to a gene: 6. This CDR3 region has 16 residues. The germline CDR1 and CDR2 sequences are SGDLS and YYNGEE. CDR3 sequence reads: CASSVTRQGTGNTIYF. The CDR3 bases are TGTGCCAGCAGCGTAACCCGACAGGGAACTGGAAACACCATATATTTT.

This chain connects TRBV13 to TRBJ2-7; 8 nucleotides agree with TRBD1. The CDR3 is 14 residues long. CDR1 is PRHDT and CDR2 is FYEKMQ in the germline V gene (reference sequence). The V gene end was trimmed by 5 bases and the J gene end by 5 bases; junction bases not matched to a gene: 8. The CDR3 loop reads CASSPGQVINEQYF. The CDR3 nucleotides read TGTGCCAGCAGCCCGGGACAGGTAATTAACGAGCAGTACTTC.

There are a few counts of this clone. This rearrangement joins TRBV7-8 to TRBJ1-1, with D maybe TRBD1 (5 bases). Trimming removed 4 bases at V and 4 bases at J, with 13 bases between. The CDR3 has 14 residues. Germline lookup yields CDR1 SGHVS and CDR2 FQNEAQ. CDR3 sequence reads: CASSSLPGITEAFF. CDR3 nucleotide sequence: TGTGCCAGCAGCTCCCTGCCAGGGATCACTGAAGCTTTCTTT.

The chain has TRBV6-5 and TRBJ1-6, with TRBD1 identical over 8 bases. Per the germline V gene, CDR1 is MNHEY and CDR2 is SVGAGI. The CDR3 is made up of 14 amino acids. Trimming removed 2 bases from V and 10 bases from J; junction bases left unmatched: 4. The CDR3 here is CASSYTRGQSPLHF. CDR3 nucleotides: TGTGCCAGCAGTTACACCAGGGGGCAGTCACCCCTCCACTTT.

The chain combines TRBV7-2 with TRBJ2-2; the match to TRBD1 covers 8 bases. Germline assignment: CDR1 SGHTA and CDR2 FQGNSA. V shed 4 bases, J shed 5 bases, and the junction held 6 bases outside the gene matches. CDR3 length equals 15 residues. The CDR3 region has the DNA TGTGCCAGCAGCTCCTCCAGGGGGCGAACCGGGGAGCTGTTTTTT. Protein: CASSSSRGRTGELFF.

The chain combines TRBV11-2 with TRBJ2-1; 8 bases agree with TRBD1. With 1 base clipped from V and 8 bases from J, the junction kept 7 bases outside the gene matches. The CDR3 has 15 amino acids. Germline V gene data show CDR1 as SGHAT and CDR2 as FQNNGV. Written as DNA, the CDR3 is TGTGCCAGCAGCTTAGGGACAGGGATTATCGATGAGCAGTTCTTC. Protein sequence: CASSLGTGIIDEQFF.

The chain joins TRBV30 to TRBJ2-5, with D possibly being TRBD2 (5 bases). The V and J ends lost 3 bases and 5 bases respectively, with 10 bases between them. The CDR3 is made up of 12 amino acids. The germline V gene has CDR1 GTSNPN and CDR2 SVGIG (reference sequence). The CDR3 DNA reads TGTGCCTGGAGCGGGATGGGGGAGACCCAGTACTTC. This sequence encodes CAWSGMGETQYF.

The chain combines TRBV18 with TRBJ1-2, with 9 bases identical to TRBD1. J was trimmed by 1 base and V by 6 bases; bases with no gene match: 6. Germline CDR1 is KGHSH and CDR2 is LQKENI. There are 15 residues in the CDR3. The CDR3 DNA is TGTGCCAGCTCTCCAGGACAGGGGAATAACTATGGCTACACCTTC. This gives the protein CASSPGQGNNYGYTF.